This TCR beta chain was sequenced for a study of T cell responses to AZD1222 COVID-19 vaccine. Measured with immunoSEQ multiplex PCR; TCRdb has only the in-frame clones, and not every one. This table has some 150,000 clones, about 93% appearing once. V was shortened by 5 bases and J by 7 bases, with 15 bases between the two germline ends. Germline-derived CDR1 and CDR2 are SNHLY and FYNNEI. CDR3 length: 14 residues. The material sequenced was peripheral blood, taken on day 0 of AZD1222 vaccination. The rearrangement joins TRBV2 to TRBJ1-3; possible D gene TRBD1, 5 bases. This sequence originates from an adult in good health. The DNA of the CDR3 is TGTGCCAGCAGTCAACGTGGGGGAGTGAACACCATATATTTT. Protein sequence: CASSQRGGVNTIYF.